This T cell receptor beta chain emerged from a study of graft-versus-host responses after intestinal transplantation. Study as a whole: Recipients were all induced with anti-thymocyte globulin, then given tacrolimus and steroids for about three years.

Data came from immunoSEQ multiplex PCR; TCRdb stores just in-frame clones and leaves some out. The table has more than 70,000 clones, less than 95% seen once. Worth noting for this clone: The target antigen is unknown.

Germline V gives CDR1 MDHEN, CDR2 SYDVKM. This CDR3 region has 15 residues. The germline V and J ends were trimmed by 8 bases and 0 bases, with 16 bases remaining between them. Study outcomes and limitations: High graft-versus-host to host-versus-graft clonal ratios were seen in allografts of patients with graft-donor T cell macrochimerism. The study associated peak circulating GvH clone levels with early post-transplant HvG declines.

The sample here was unstimulated CD8+ T cells sorted from spleen or lymph node cells, taken before transplant. This clonotype was obtained from a human donor who was the organ donor for an intestinal transplant. J is TRBJ2-5 and V is TRBV28, with D possibly matching TRBD1 (6 bases). The DNA for the CDR3 is TGTGCCAGCGACGCCGGGACAACGTACCAAGAGACCCAGTACTTC. Amino acid sequence: CASDAGTTYQETQYF.